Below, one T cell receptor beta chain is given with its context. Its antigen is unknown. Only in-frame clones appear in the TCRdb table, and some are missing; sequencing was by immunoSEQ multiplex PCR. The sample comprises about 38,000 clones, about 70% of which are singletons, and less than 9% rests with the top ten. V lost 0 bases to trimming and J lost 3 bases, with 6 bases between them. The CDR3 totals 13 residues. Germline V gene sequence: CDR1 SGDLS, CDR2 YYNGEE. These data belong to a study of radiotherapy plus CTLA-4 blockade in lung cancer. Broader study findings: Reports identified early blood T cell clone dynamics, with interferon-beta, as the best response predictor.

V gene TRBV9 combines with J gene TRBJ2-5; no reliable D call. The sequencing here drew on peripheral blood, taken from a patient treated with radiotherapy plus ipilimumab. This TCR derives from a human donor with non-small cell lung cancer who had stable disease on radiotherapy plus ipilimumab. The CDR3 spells CASSVGREETQYF. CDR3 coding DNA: TGTGCCAGCAGCGTAGGTCGGGAAGAGACCCAGTACTTC. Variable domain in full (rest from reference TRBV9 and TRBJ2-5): DSGVTQTPKHLITATGQRVTLRCSPRSGDLSVYWYQQSLDQGLQFLIQYYNGEERAKGNILERFSAQQFPDLHSELNLSSLELGDSALYFCASSVGREETQYFGPGTRLLVL.